Detailed here is one T cell receptor beta chain. What it binds is unknown. In germline, CDR1 is MRHNA, CDR2 SNTAGT. The CDR3 has 14 amino acids. J gave up 2 bases and V 5 bases, and 1 base lay outside the gene matches. The data were taken from a study of cytomegalovirus exposure and HLA in healthy donors. Study-level findings and limits: A later analysis by the authors found several of the most significant clusters apparently linked to common viral pathogens. Researchers had no immune exposure information except CMV serostatus available. The study labeled more than 150 TCR beta chains cytomegalovirus-associated.

Researchers ran the PCR with 60 Vbeta and 13 Jbeta primers. Profiling relied on immunoSEQ multiplex PCR, and the TCRdb table lists in-frame clones only, not all of them. The profile covers about 180,000 clones, with 70% to 85% appearing a single time and 1% to 1.5% taken by the ten largest. Material for sequencing was PBMCs. The chain links TRBV6-4 to TRBJ2-7; 12 bases agree with TRBD2. The receptor was derived from a girl aged 2-15 years in good health and CMV-seropositive. This CDR3 reads CASSPSGRAYEQYF. In nucleotides, the CDR3 is TGTGCCAGCAGTCCTAGCGGGAGGGCCTACGAGCAGTACTTC.